A single sample is the source of the 32 T cell receptor beta chains below, sequenced in a study of T cell responses to AZD1222 COVID-19 vaccine (dated by TCRdb to 2020 to 2022). What this sample's time point label stands for: baseline before first vaccination. Library creation used the immunoSEQ multiplex PCR assay. Drawn from immuneACCESS, this table holds only the in-frame rearrangements with V and J called that TCRdb kept. Clones are partly lost; checked studies trace under half to an unresolved V gene and leave the rest unexplained. Counted in this sample were 100,000 or so clones; approximately 90% of them appeared once. 15% of the sample rests with the top ten. This specimen was peripheral blood, taken on day 0 of AZD1222 vaccination. Receptors were obtained from an adult in good health.

This clone is a singleton in its sample. The V call is TRBV5-5, the J call TRBJ1-6, with 8 bases fitting TRBD1. Germline-derived CDR1 and CDR2 are SGHKS and YYEKEE (reference sequence). V was clipped by 5 bases and J by 6 bases; unmatched bases: 10. The CDR3 runs to 16 residues. The CDR3, as DNA: TGTGCCAGCAGTTTCCACACCACAGGGGGTAATTCACCCCTCCACTTT. Translating gives CASSFHTTGGNSPLHF.

The chain recombines TRBV6-5 with TRBJ2-7, with D maybe TRBD2 (5 bases). The V and J ends lost 0 bases and 5 bases respectively, with 14 bases between them. CDR3 length equals 15 residues. Per germline, CDR1 MNHEY and CDR2 SVGAGI. As DNA, the CDR3 is TGTGCCAGCAGTTACTCCCCCGACTCCGGGAACGAGCAGTACTTC. Its translation: CASSYSPDSGNEQYF.

J is TRBJ1-5 and V is TRBV5-5; 7 bases are a match to TRBD1. The CDR3 sequence is 13 residues long. Trimming removed 3 bases from V and 6 bases from J; junction bases left unmatched: 3. Germline assignment: CDR1 SGHKS and CDR2 YYEKEE (reference sequence). CDR3 loop: CASSYRGGQPQHF. In nucleotides, the CDR3 is TGTGCCAGCAGCTACAGGGGTGGTCAGCCCCAGCATTTT.

The chain carries TRBV2 and TRBJ2-7; the D gene is possibly TRBD2 (5 bases). CDR1 and CDR2 (germline): SNHLY, FYNNEI. There are 12 residues in the CDR3. Trimming removed 3 bases from V and 6 bases from J, with 9 bases in between. The CDR3 reads CASSDEGGEQYF. The DNA for the CDR3 is TGTGCCAGCAGTGACGAGGGTGGCGAGCAGTACTTC.

The CDR3 coding sequence is TGTGCCATCATGGGACAGGGTATAGCTAACTATGGCTACACCTTC. This sequence encodes CAIMGQGIANYGYTF. This rearrangement joins TRBV10-3 to TRBJ1-2; the match to TRBD1 covers 9 bases. V shed 7 bases and J 0 bases; nucleotides not matched to a gene: 6. CDR3 length equals 15 residues. Germline V gives CDR1 ENHRY, CDR2 SYGVKD.

This clone was detected once. CDR3 nucleotide sequence: TGCGCCAGCAGCCAAGATACCTTTCGGCAGCCGGATCAGCCCCAGCATTTT. Translating gives CASSQDTFRQPDQPQHF. The chain combines TRBV4-1 with TRBJ1-5; D is unresolved. The CDR3 loop spans 17 amino acids. V was shortened by 0 bases and J by 5 bases, with 17 bases between the two germline ends. Germline V lookup: CDR1 MGHRA, CDR2 YSYEKL.

The chain has TRBV7-2 and TRBJ2-7; 8 nucleotides match TRBD2. V was pared by 1 base and J by 2 bases, with 4 bases of the junction left unmatched. In germline, CDR1 is SGHTA, CDR2 FQGNSA. The CDR3 totals 15 residues. Here the CDR3 reads CASSLELADTYEQYF. CDR3 DNA: TGTGCCAGCAGCTTAGAACTAGCGGATACCTACGAGCAGTACTTC.

There are a few counts of this clone. V usage is TRBV12-3 or TRBV12-4 and J usage is TRBJ1-2; unclear D gene. The length of the CDR3 is 12 residues. V lost 7 bases to trimming and J lost 6 bases, with 12 bases between them. In DNA, the CDR3 is TGTGCCAGCAATAAGGGTGACCATGGCTACACCTTC. It yields the protein CASNKGDHGYTF.

This chain connects TRBV7-2 to TRBJ1-1; 7 bases line up with TRBD1. The V segment lost 5 bases and the J segment 8 bases; nucleotides outside the gene matches: 11. The CDR3 runs to 14 residues. CDR1 and CDR2 (germline): SGHTA, FQGNSA. The CDR3 DNA follows: TGTGCCAGCAGCCCAATAAACCGGGACAGAGAAGCTTTCTTT. Translated: CASSPINRDREAFF.

The chain combines TRBV7-3 with TRBJ2-5; TRBD2 aligns across 8 bases. Germline trimming cut 5 bases from V and 5 bases from J; bases unmatched to any gene: 16. CDR3 size: 17 residues. Germline V gene data show CDR1 as SGHTA and CDR2 as FQGTGA. CDR3 coding DNA: TGTGCCAGCAGCATGGGGCGGGAGGTCGGCATGCTGGAGACCCAGTACTTC. Amino acids: CASSMGREVGMLETQYF. Full variable domain (missing parts from reference TRBV7-3 and TRBJ2-5): GAGVSQTPSNKVTEKGKYVELRCDPISGHTALYWYRQSLGQGPEFLIYFQGTGAADDSGLPNDRFFAVRPEGSVSTLKIQRTERGDSAVYLCASSMGREVGMLETQYFGPGTRLLVL.

About this clone itself: Other nucleotide sequences in the sample specify the same CDR3. The chain employs TRBV5-1 and TRBJ2-7; TRBD2 matches 11 bases. CDR1 is SGHRS, CDR2 YFSETQ, per germline. This CDR3 comprises 15 residues. The V segment lost 0 bases and the J segment 3 bases; nucleotides outside the gene matches: 2. The CDR3 region has the DNA TGCGCCAGCAGCTTGGGAGGACTAGCGGGCTACGAGCAGTACTTC. Translation: CASSLGGLAGYEQYF.

This chain links TRBV19 with TRBJ2-2; a weak D match, TRBD1 (5 bases). The CDR3 totals 15 residues. Trimming removed 4 bases from V and 2 bases from J, with 11 bases in between. Germline assignment: CDR1 LNHDA and CDR2 SQIVND (reference sequence). In DNA, the CDR3 is TGTGCCAGTAGTAAAGGGGTCCCTAACACCGGGGAGCTGTTTTTT. This sequence encodes CASSKGVPNTGELFF.

J is TRBJ1-1 and V is TRBV28; perhaps TRBD1 as D (6 bases). Deletions cut 5 bases from V and 1 base from J, with 14 bases between. The CDR3 length is 15 residues. In germline, CDR1 is MDHEN, CDR2 SYDVKM. CDR3 residues: CASSIRQTGNTEAFF. CDR3 bases: TGTGCCAGCAGTATCCGACAGACAGGGAACACTGAAGCTTTCTTT.

This clone was seen a single time. CDR3: CASSIGTGNSGNTIYF. The CDR3 DNA reads TGTGCCAGCAGCATCGGGACAGGGAACTCTGGAAACACCATATATTTT. This chain joins TRBV9 and TRBJ1-3, with 9 bases lining up with TRBD1. Germline V lookup: CDR1 SGDLS, CDR2 YYNGEE. The CDR3 has 16 amino acids. V shed 4 bases and J 0 bases; nucleotides not matched to a gene: 5.

The chain couples TRBV7-9 to TRBJ2-7, with D perhaps TRBD2 (6 bases). The germline gives CDR1 SEHNR, CDR2 FQNEAQ (reference sequence). The CDR3 is 15 amino acids. Deletions cut 3 bases from V and 6 bases from J, with 18 bases between. DNA of the CDR3: TGTGCCAGCAGCTTGGGCGTCGGGTTGGGGGGCGAGCAGTACTTC. This codes for CASSLGVGLGGEQYF.

This sequence joins TRBV3-1 (or the pseudogene TRBV3-2) and TRBJ1-1; TRBD1 is a possible D gene (5 bases). The germline V and J ends were trimmed by 0 bases and 3 bases, with 5 bases remaining between them. Per germline, CDR1 LGHDT and CDR2 YNNKEL (reference sequence). This CDR3 region has 13 residues. The CDR3 sequence: CASSQEGDTEAFF. CDR3 bases: TGTGCCAGCAGCCAAGAGGGGGACACTGAAGCTTTCTTT.

The chain joins TRBV19 to TRBJ2-3, with D unclear. There are 15 residues in the CDR3. The germline V gene has CDR1 LNHDA and CDR2 SQIVND (reference sequence). V was shortened by 6 bases and J by 0 bases, with 13 bases between the two germline ends. The CDR3: CASSGLGLSTDTQYF. The CDR3 coding sequence is TGTGCCAGTAGCGGATTGGGGTTAAGCACAGATACGCAGTATTTT.

The chain couples TRBV4-3 to TRBJ2-1; D uncertain. The CDR3 is 13 amino acids. Germline CDR1 LGHNA, CDR2 YSLEER. Trimming cost V 0 bases and J 7 bases, with 7 bases left between them. The DNA of the CDR3 is TGCGCCAGCAGCCAAGATTCCTGGAATGAGCAGTTCTTC. This translates into CASSQDSWNEQFF.

This chain uses TRBV6-6 with TRBJ1-1, with a possible D match to TRBD1 (5 bases). The V end was cut by 2 bases, the J end by 4 bases, with 8 bases between. The CDR3 has 13 residues. Germline lookup yields CDR1 MNHNY and CDR2 SVGAGI (reference sequence). The CDR3 DNA sequence: TGTGCCAGCAGTTACCCTACAGGCACTGAAGCTTTCTTT. The encoded protein is CASSYPTGTEAFF.

For the CDR3, the DNA is TGTGCCAGCAGCTTAGATTTCACAGCCACTGAAGCTTTCTTT. Protein sequence: CASSLDFTATEAFF. V and J are TRBV7-2 and TRBJ1-1, with D unresolved. Trimming shortened V by 1 base and J by 4 bases, and 10 bases separated the two germline ends. The CDR3 is 14 amino acids. The V gene's germline CDR1 is SGHTA and CDR2 FQGNSA.

The chain combines TRBV27 with TRBJ1-6; D perhaps matches TRBD1 (6 bases). Germline V lookup: CDR1 MNHEY, CDR2 SMNVEV (reference sequence). V gave up 6 bases and J gave up 9 bases, with 21 bases separating them. The CDR3 covers 16 residues. Here the CDR3 DNA reads TGTGCCAGCAGATTTACCCCAGGGGAATCGCTTTCACCCCTCCACTTT. This translates into CASRFTPGESLSPLHF.

The chain combines TRBV5-1 with TRBJ2-1; 8 bases are a match to TRBD2. From germline, CDR1 is SGHRS and CDR2 YFSETQ. CDR3 size: 16 residues. The V gene end was trimmed by 0 bases and the J gene end by 2 bases; junction bases not matched to a gene: 4. DNA for the CDR3: TGCGCCAGCAGCTTGGAGCTGCGGGGGGCCTACAATGAGCAGTTCTTC. It translates to CASSLELRGAYNEQFF. The complete variable domain, with remaining parts taken from reference TRBV5-1 and TRBJ2-1, reads KAGVTQTPRYLIKTRGQQVTLSCSPISGHRSVSWYQQTPGQGLQFLFEYFSETQRNKGNFPGRFSGRQFSNSRSEMNVSTLELGDSALYLCASSLELRGAYNEQFFGPGTRLTVL.

This chain uses TRBV27 with TRBJ2-7; the match to TRBD2 covers 9 bases. This CDR3 spans 17 amino acids. From germline, CDR1 is MNHEY and CDR2 SMNVEV (reference sequence). V trimming: 4 bases; J trimming: 2 bases; junction bases outside the gene matches: 12. The DNA for the CDR3 is TGTGCCAGCAGTTCCACCCCCCTCCTAGCGGGACCCTACGAGCAGTACTTC. It encodes CASSSTPLLAGPYEQYF.

This chain links TRBV5-6 with TRBJ1-4; no clear D gene. Germline assignment: CDR1 SGHDT and CDR2 YYEEEE. V lost 4 bases to trimming and J lost 8 bases, with 27 bases between them. The CDR3 runs to 18 residues. The CDR3 spells CASSRPQDQMTLAEKLFF. The CDR3 DNA is TGTGCCAGCAGCCGTCCGCAGGACCAGATGACGCTCGCCGAAAAACTGTTTTTT. The whole variable domain, remainder taken from reference TRBV5-6 and TRBJ1-4, is DAGVTQSPTHLIKTRGQQVTLRCSPKSGHDTVSWYQQALGQGPQFIFQYYEEEERQRGNFPDRFSGHQFPNYSSELNVNALLLGDSALYLCASSRPQDQMTLAEKLFFGSGTQLSVL.

The chain employs TRBV21-1 and TRBJ1-3; TRBD1 is the table's D call, not checked against the DNA. TRBV21-1 corresponds to a pseudogene. This CDR3 is built from 16 residues. This chain's CDR3 is CASIPRDRGSGNTIYF. DNA of the CDR3: TGTGCCAGCATTCCCCGGGACAGGGGATCGGGAAACACCATATATTTT.

The chain is built from TRBV5-1 and TRBJ2-1; 7 bases are a match to TRBD2. This CDR3 spans 17 amino acids. Germline CDR1 SGHRS, CDR2 YFSETQ. The junction had 17 bases not matched to a gene; V was cut back by 4 bases and J by 7 bases. CDR3 in amino acids: CASSPYPLATGGNEQFF. CDR3 bases: TGCGCCAGCAGCCCTTACCCACTAGCTACCGGGGGGAATGAGCAGTTCTTC.

This chain uses TRBV11-2 with TRBJ2-4; D gene ambiguous. The CDR3 has 15 amino acids. The ends were cut back, 5 bases at V and 7 bases at J, with 18 bases in the middle. CDR1 is SGHAT and CDR2 is FQNNGV in the germline V gene. The CDR3: CASSPPGSRVNIQYF. The DNA for the CDR3 is TGTGCCAGCAGCCCCCCCGGGTCTCGGGTTAACATTCAGTACTTC. The full variable domain, rest sourced from reference TRBV11-2 and TRBJ2-4, is EAGVAQSPRYKIIEKRQSVAFWCNPISGHATLYWYQQILGQGPKLLIQFQNNGVVDDSQLPKDRFSAERLKGVDSTLKIQPAKLEDSAVYLCASSPPGSRVNIQYFGAGTRLSVL.

The chain has TRBV5-5 and TRBJ2-1, with TRBD2 identical over 11 bases. The CDR3 covers 16 residues. Germline V gene data show CDR1 as SGHKS and CDR2 as YYEKEE (reference sequence). V shed 4 bases and J 4 bases; nucleotides not matched to a gene: 7. DNA for the CDR3: TGTGCCAGCAGCCTCCTGACTAGCGGGGTGTACAATGAGCAGTTCTTC. This codes for CASSLLTSGVYNEQFF. Variable domain in full (rest from reference TRBV5-5 and TRBJ2-1): DAGVTQSPTHLIKTRGQQVTLRCSPISGHKSVSWYQQVLGQGPQFIFQYYEKEERGRGNFPDRFSARQFPNYSSELNVNALLLGDSALYLCASSLLTSGVYNEQFFGPGTRLTVL.

J is TRBJ1-2 and V is TRBV6-2 or TRBV6-3, with D perhaps TRBD1 (5 bases). The V gene's germline CDR1 is MNHEY and CDR2 SVGEGT. The CDR3 covers 14 residues. V lost 3 bases, J lost 5 bases, and 13 bases lay in between. CDR3 nucleotides: TGTGCCAGCAGTTATGTGGAGGGGATATATGGCTACACCTTC. Its translation is CASSYVEGIYGYTF.

The sample holds a few counts of this clone. The rearrangement joins TRBV5-1 to TRBJ2-2, with TRBD1 matching 10 bases. The CDR3 is 14 amino acids. Germline lookup yields CDR1 SGHRS and CDR2 YFSETQ. Trimming cost V 3 bases and J 5 bases; bases outside gene matches: 1. The CDR3: CASSWTGGTGELFF. CDR3 nucleotides: TGCGCCAGCAGCTGGACAGGGGGAACCGGGGAGCTGTTTTTT.

This chain connects TRBV4-1 to TRBJ2-7; 8 bases agree with TRBD2. CDR1 is MGHRA and CDR2 is YSYEKL in the germline V gene. There are 17 residues in the CDR3. V lost 2 bases and J lost 3; bases outside the gene matches: 12. CDR3 in DNA: TGCGCCAGCAGCCAATCCGTCGCTCGGGCGGGGGGCTACGAGCAGTACTTC. Translating gives CASSQSVARAGGYEQYF.

The chain employs TRBV5-6 and TRBJ1-6, with 8 nucleotides matching TRBD1. The germline CDR1 and CDR2 sequences are SGHDT and YYEEEE. Trimming removed 2 bases from V and 10 bases from J; junction bases left unmatched: 8. CDR3 length: 15 amino acids. The DNA for the CDR3 is TGTGCCAGCAGCTTAGGGCAGGGGGCAGGGTCACCCCTCCACTTT. Its protein product is CASSLGQGAGSPLHF. Variable domain in full (rest from reference TRBV5-6 and TRBJ1-6): DAGVTQSPTHLIKTRGQQVTLRCSPKSGHDTVSWYQQALGQGPQFIFQYYEEEERQRGNFPDRFSGHQFPNYSSELNVNALLLGDSALYLCASSLGQGAGSPLHFGNGTRLTVT.